These 4 T cell receptor beta chains originate from one sample sequenced in a study of T cell changes during pregnancy in multiple sclerosis. The assay was immunoSEQ multiplex PCR, and TCRdb's table has in-frame clones only and misses some. This sample has roughly 42,000 clones, with roughly nine tenths found just once. Sequenced material: CD8+ T cells from peripheral blood mononuclear cells, taken in the third trimester of pregnancy. The source is a female donor with multiple sclerosis, enrolled in a pregnancy study.

V usage is TRBV5-1 and J usage is TRBJ1-1, with a possible D match to TRBD1 (5 bases). This CDR3 is 15 amino acids long. V was pared by 1 base and J by 1 base, with 11 bases between. Germline assignment: CDR1 SGHRS and CDR2 YFSETQ. As DNA, the CDR3 is TGCGCCAGCAGCTTGTTAGGGACTCCGAACACTGAAGCTTTCTTT. Translation: CASSLLGTPNTEAFF.

V usage is TRBV2 and J usage is TRBJ1-6; D is unresolved. The CDR3 is 17 amino acids. Germline CDR1 reads SNHLY; CDR2 reads FYNNEI. Trimming removed 3 bases from V and 8 bases from J, with 20 bases in between. This chain's CDR3 is CASSDRFLGSGYSPLHF. The CDR3 DNA sequence: TGTGCCAGCAGTGATCGATTCCTGGGATCGGGGTATTCACCCCTCCACTTT.

The chain's CDR3 is CASSQGTLGTGENSPLHF. DNA of the CDR3: TGCGCCAGCAGCCAAGGAACACTCGGGACGGGGGAAAATTCACCCCTCCACTTT. The gene calls are TRBV4-1 and TRBJ1-6, with D possibly matching TRBD1 (5 bases). The V end was cut by 1 base, the J end by 7 bases, with 20 bases between. Germline V lookup: CDR1 MGHRA, CDR2 YSYEKL. CDR3 length equals 18 residues.

This sequence joins TRBV29-1 and TRBJ2-5; TRBD1 aligns across 7 bases. The ends lost 0 bases at V and 5 bases at J; junction bases unmatched: 15. CDR1 is SQVTM, CDR2 ANQGSEA, per germline. This CDR3 comprises 17 residues. CDR3 sequence reads: CSVEDWDSTLTRETQYF. CDR3 coding DNA: TGCAGCGTTGAAGATTGGGACAGCACACTAACGCGGGAGACCCAGTACTTC.